The entry that follows covers one T cell receptor (beta chain) sequence. What it binds is unknown. RNA transcripts yielded amplified TCR beta CDR3 regions. First-round RT-PCR of the TCR CDR3 relied on the HTBI primer set. TCRdb itself ran the multiplex PCR reads through MiXCR, one entry per CDR3 protein. The sample lists about 690,000 distinct CDR3 sequences, 17% occurring once. Graves' hyperthyroidism is called stable when ophthalmopathy does not progress within 18 months. The source of the PBMCs was over 8.5 ml of fresh peripheral blood. The CDR3 has 17 amino acids. Germline CDR1 reads LNHDA; CDR2 reads SQIVND (reference sequence). Trimming took 5 bases from V and 3 from J; bases not matched to a gene: 14. This sample is part of a study of T cells in Graves' hyperthyroidism and ophthalmopathy. Overall study context: Pretreatment peripheral blood was obtained at initial diagnosis.

Study-wide points: The model made its ophthalmopathy prediction, and onset followed a median about 6 months later.

The chain couples TRBV19 to TRBJ2-7; 9 bases line up with TRBD1. The source of this sequence is a man aged 45-60 years with Graves' hyperthyroidism. The sample was blood. CDR3 sequence: CASSPFPPGQGNYEQYF. In nucleotides, the CDR3 is TGTGCCAGTAGTCCATTCCCACCGGGACAGGGTAACTACGAGCAGTACTTC.